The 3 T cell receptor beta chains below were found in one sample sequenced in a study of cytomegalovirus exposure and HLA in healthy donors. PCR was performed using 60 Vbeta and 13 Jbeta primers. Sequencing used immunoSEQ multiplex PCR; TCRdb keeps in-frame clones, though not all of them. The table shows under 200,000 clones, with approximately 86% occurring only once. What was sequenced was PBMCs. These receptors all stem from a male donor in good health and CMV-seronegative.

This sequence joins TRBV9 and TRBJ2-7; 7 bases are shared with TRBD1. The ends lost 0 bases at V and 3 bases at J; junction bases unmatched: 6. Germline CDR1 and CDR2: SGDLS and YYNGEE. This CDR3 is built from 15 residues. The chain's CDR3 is CASSVVGQPIYEQYF. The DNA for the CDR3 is TGTGCCAGCAGCGTAGTGGGACAGCCTATCTACGAGCAGTACTTC.

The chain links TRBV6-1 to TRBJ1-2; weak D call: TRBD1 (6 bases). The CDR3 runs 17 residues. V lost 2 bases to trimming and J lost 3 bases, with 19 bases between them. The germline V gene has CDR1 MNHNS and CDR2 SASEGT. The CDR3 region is CASSENGGRAFHYGYTF. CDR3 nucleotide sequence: TGTGCCAGCAGTGAAAATGGGGGCAGGGCGTTTCACTATGGCTACACCTTC.

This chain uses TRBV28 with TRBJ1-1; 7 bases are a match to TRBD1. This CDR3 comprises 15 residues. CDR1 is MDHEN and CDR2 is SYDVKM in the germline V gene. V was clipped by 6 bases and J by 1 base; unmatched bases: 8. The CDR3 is CASRVWAGGNTEAFF. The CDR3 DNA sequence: TGTGCCAGCAGAGTATGGGCAGGGGGGAACACTGAAGCTTTCTTT.